Below, one TCR beta chain is given with its context. A single count supports this clonotype. Its specific antigen is unknown. No much larger clone is present one base from it, and per-base qualities are unavailable. A lone read offers only weak evidence. V and J are truncated by 4 bases and 9 bases respectively, leaving an intervening sequence of 12 bases. Taken from the germline V gene, the CDR1 and CDR2 loops are SGHVS and FNYEAQ. Spanning cysteine to phenylalanine, the CDR3 consists of 12 amino acids. The entry retains the CDR3 DNA only, 36 bases that are in frame from base 1. This sample was taken from a study of CD8 T cells in Susac syndrome (dated by TCRdb to between 2018 and 2021). Regarding the complete study: Among the sequenced Susac syndrome patients, over five had clinically active disease and under 10 were in clinical remission. At the time of blood withdrawal, Susac syndrome patients were either therapy-naive, taking corticosteroids (with some also receiving IVIg), or on IVIg alone. CD8+ T cell repertoire clonality was compared between 11 to 12 healthy donors, about 14 Susac syndrome patients and 15 multiple sclerosis patients. Whether CD8+ T cell activation and differentiation in Susac syndrome was antigen driven was tested using repertoire sequencing.

RNA was extracted using the RNeasy kit, and about 0.5 to 1 ug of the RNA was reverse transcribed with random hexamers. The immunoSEQ multiplex PCR assay, which covers 54 Vbeta and 13 Jbeta segments, was used to amplify TCR beta CDR3 regions. PCR amplification bias was corrected by using a synthetic template baseline for primer optimization and computational correction. In the paper's pipeline: Reads were assigned to V, D and J genes according to IMGT and analyzed in immunoSEQ Analyzer, with only productive sequences retained. Clonality was computed as one minus Shannon entropy normalized by log2 of the number of productive unique sequences. Public and private clones were assessed among the 100 most prevalent clones of each patient and control. A clone was defined as Susac-specific if it was absent from the healthy and MS cohorts, from 1052 published viral clones and from other ImmuneACCESS disease sequences. Through fastp at Q25 and MiXCR, TCRdb rebuilt clones from the public reads, retaining in-frame beta chains. One record per CDR3 amino acid sequence lists the most common genes and DNA. The V and J calls follow TCRdb's processing rather than the paper's. For this sample the table gives roughly 89,000 distinct CDR3 sequences, of which approximately 96% were detected only once. Roughly 0.44% of the sample comes from the top ten.

The full study reports these points: Approximately 15 Susac-specific public clones were identified in the total CD8+ repertoire, and five Susac-specific public clones were identified in the CD8+ TEMRA repertoire. Susac syndrome CD8+ repertoires showed clonal expansion, highest in CD8+ TEMRA cells and greater in clinically active than remitting patients. The number of individuals in the TCR sequencing and HLA analysis was acknowledged as relatively small.

Peripheral blood CD8+ and CD4+ T cells from healthy donors, Susac syndrome patients and multiple sclerosis patients were profiled using high-throughput TCR beta sequencing. Susac syndrome patients met recently defined diagnostic criteria for definite or probable disease. Bulk CD8+ and CD4+ T cells were purified by magnetic negative isolation, whereas CD8+ TEMRA cells were enriched by FACS. Blood was drawn into EDTA tubes, processed within 24 hours, and PBMCs were isolated by density gradient centrifugation. PBMCs destined for TCR sequencing were cryopreserved in liquid nitrogen and later thawed in a 37 °C water bath. Purity of sorted or isolated CD4+, CD8+ and CD8+ TEMRA cells was at least 90%.

This TCR was sampled from a human donor with Susac syndrome. The rearranged segments are TRBV7-6 and TRBJ2-5; the D gene identity is not certain. The sequencing sample was made of CD8+ T cells from PBMCs. The CDR3 reads CASSSYDESQYF. The sequence in DNA is TGTGCCAGCAGCTCCTATGATGAGTCCCAGTACTTC.